The 18 T cell receptor beta chains presented below share a single source sample, sequenced in a study of blood T cell repertoires in COVID-19. The method was immunoSEQ multiplex PCR; TCRdb's version includes in-frame clones alone and lacks a portion of them. The data contain tens of thousands of clones, approximately 90% of them singletons. Sequencing was done on a sample of peripheral blood. These receptors originate from a man in his 60s with COVID-19, enrolled during active disease.

The chain is built from TRBV7-9 and TRBJ1-2; D not certain. Deletions cut 0 bases from V and 6 bases from J, with 17 bases between. CDR1 is SEHNR and CDR2 is FQNEAQ in the germline V gene (reference sequence). This CDR3 comprises 16 residues. This CDR3 reads CASSLAGPSGGNGYTF. The DNA for the CDR3 is TGTGCCAGCAGCTTAGCCGGACCATCTGGCGGGAATGGCTACACCTTC.

The chain uses TRBV5-3 and TRBJ2-5; TRBD2 matches 9 bases. TRBV5-3 counts as an open reading frame of uncertain function. J was trimmed by 0 bases and V by 4 bases; bases with no gene match: 13. This CDR3 has 18 residues. The CDR3 DNA follows: TGTGCCAGAAGCCCCCCCCCTAAGGGACTAGCCCACCAAGAGACCCAGTACTTC. Protein product: CARSPPPKGLAHQETQYF.

V and J are TRBV30 and TRBJ2-3; 8 bases line up with TRBD2. Per germline, CDR1 GTSNPN and CDR2 SVGIG (reference sequence). J was trimmed by 2 bases and V by 3 bases; bases with no gene match: 10. The CDR3 length is 16 residues. The CDR3 nucleotides read TGTGCCTGGAGCCCGGTTTTAGCGGGAAACACAGATACGCAGTATTTT. Encoded protein: CAWSPVLAGNTDTQYF. Full variable domain (rest looked up from reference TRBV30 and TRBJ2-3): SQTIHQWPATLVQPVGSPLSLECTVEGTSNPNLYWYRQAAGRGLQLLFYSVGIGQISSEVPQNLSASRPQDRQFILSSKKLLLSDSGFYLCAWSPVLAGNTDTQYFGPGTRLTVL.

This sequence joins TRBV6-1 and TRBJ2-7; TRBD1 might be the D (6 bases). The V end lost 1 base, the J end lost 3 bases, and 10 bases lay between the germline ends. Germline V CDR1 and CDR2: MNHNS, SASEGT. The CDR3 loop spans 14 amino acids. In DNA form, the CDR3 reads TGTGCCAGCAGTGAAGAGGGACACCTCTACGAGCAGTACTTC. The encoded protein is CASSEEGHLYEQYF.

This chain joins TRBV9 and TRBJ2-5; 7 positions match TRBD1. This CDR3 contains 17 residues. The V gene end was trimmed by 0 bases and the J gene end by 2 bases; junction bases not matched to a gene: 10. CDR1 is SGDLS and CDR2 is YYNGEE in the germline V gene. In DNA form, the CDR3 reads TGTGCCAGCAGCGTAGGAGCTGGTGGCAGGGGGCAAGAGACCCAGTACTTC. It specifies CASSVGAGGRGQETQYF.

The chain recombines TRBV2 with TRBJ2-7, with D possibly TRBD1 on 6 matching bases. CDR1 SNHLY and CDR2 FYNNEI come from the germline V gene. The V end lost 9 bases, the J end lost 3 bases, and 15 bases lay between the germline ends. CDR3 length equals 13 residues. As DNA, the CDR3 is TGTGCCAGAAACAGGGTTCCCCACTACGAGCAGTACTTC. Its translation is CARNRVPHYEQYF.

This chain connects TRBV13 to TRBJ2-3; D might be TRBD2 (5 bases). The V and J ends lost 4 bases and 0 bases respectively, with 11 bases between them. Germline-derived CDR1 and CDR2 are PRHDT and FYEKMQ (reference sequence). The CDR3 length is 15 residues. In DNA form, the CDR3 reads TGTGCCAGCAGCTCGATTAGCGAAAGCACAGATACGCAGTATTTT. Protein product: CASSSISESTDTQYF.

This sequence joins TRBV11-3 and TRBJ1-1; D is unresolved. V lost 1 base to trimming and J lost 1 base, with 13 bases between them. CDR1 and CDR2 from the germline V gene are SGHNT and YENEEA. This CDR3 region has 16 residues. DNA for the CDR3: TGTGCCAGCAGCTTAGGGTTCGGAGCACGGAACACTGAAGCTTTCTTT. This encodes CASSLGFGARNTEAFF.

This clone has a single count. The V and J genes are TRBV27 and TRBJ2-2, with TRBD2 matching over 8 bases. The germline gives CDR1 MNHEY, CDR2 SMNVEV (reference sequence). The CDR3 runs to 14 residues. J was trimmed by 4 bases and V by 4 bases; bases with no gene match: 2. DNA of the CDR3: TGTGCCAGCAGTTCCCTAGCGGGCACCGGGGAGCTGTTTTTT. Amino acids: CASSSLAGTGELFF.

CDR3 sequence reads: CAWSEQGAGSQPQHF. CDR3 nucleotide sequence: TGTGCCTGGAGCGAACAGGGGGCTGGCAGTCAGCCCCAGCATTTT. V gene TRBV30 combines with J gene TRBJ1-5; TRBD1 matches 9 bases. The V gene end was trimmed by 3 bases and the J gene end by 6 bases; junction bases not matched to a gene: 9. Germline CDR1 is GTSNPN and CDR2 is SVGIG (reference sequence). The CDR3 runs to 15 residues.

This clone has just one count. V is TRBV28 and J is TRBJ1-1; D is uncertain. V was cut by 6 bases and J by 11 bases, with 16 bases left in between. CDR1 MDHEN and CDR2 SYDVKM come from the germline V gene. CDR3 length: 12 amino acids. The CDR3 DNA reads as TGTGCCAGCAGCTCCAATTCGGGAAGCGCTTTCTTT. Its translation is CASSSNSGSAFF.

CDR3 protein: CASRGWLAGGYNEQFF. The CDR3 nucleotides are TGTGCCAGCAGGGGGTGGCTAGCGGGCGGCTACAATGAGCAGTTCTTC. The V and J genes are TRBV28 and TRBJ2-1, with 8 bases lining up with TRBD2. V shed 6 bases and J 3 bases; nucleotides not matched to a gene: 10. The CDR3 has 16 residues. Germline CDR1 and CDR2: MDHEN and SYDVKM. Together with reference TRBV28 and TRBJ2-1, the CDR3 gives the full variable domain: DVKVTQSSRYLVKRTGEKVFLECVQDMDHENMFWYRQDPGLGLRLIYFSYDVKMKEKGDIPEGYSVSREKKERFSLILESASTNQTSMYLCASRGWLAGGYNEQFFGPGTRLTVL.

This clone was recorded a few times. The genes are TRBV6-5 and TRBJ1-4; D remains unclear. The CDR3 contains 11 residues. The germline V and J ends were trimmed by 7 bases and 8 bases, with 8 bases remaining between them. Germline V gives CDR1 MNHEY, CDR2 SVGAGI. CDR3 amino acids: CASNDGEKLFF. The DNA of the CDR3 is TGTGCCAGCAACGACGGGGAAAAACTGTTTTTT.

Of note for this clone: An end of the junction differs from the germline gene, which may be a read error. CDR3 loop: CASSEFFYEKLFF. DNA of the CDR3: TGTGCCAGCAGTGAGTTTTTTTATGAGAAACTGTTTTTT. This chain joins TRBV25-1 and TRBJ1-4; no reliable D call. The CDR3 contains 13 residues. Germline loops: CDR1 MGHDK, CDR2 SYGVNS. The full variable domain, completed using reference TRBV25-1 and TRBJ1-4, is EADIYQTPRYLVIGTGKKITLECSQTMGHDKMYWYQQDPGMELHLIHYSYGVNSTEKGDLSSESTVSRIRTEHFPLTLESARPSHTSQYLCASSEFFYEKLFFGSGTQLSVL.

This chain connects TRBV2 to TRBJ2-1; D is ambiguous. This CDR3 region has 11 residues. Germline-derived CDR1 and CDR2 are SNHLY and FYNNEI. V lost 0 bases and J lost 10, with 4 bases in between. The CDR3: CASSEAREQFF. The CDR3 region has the DNA TGTGCCAGCAGTGAAGCGCGAGAGCAGTTCTTC.

This chain links TRBV5-1 with TRBJ1-1, with TRBD1 identical over 8 bases. Trimming at V came to 0 bases and at J to 6 bases, leaving 4 bases not matched to a gene. Germline CDR1 reads SGHRS; CDR2 reads YFSETQ. The CDR3 has 14 amino acids. CDR3 nucleotide sequence: TGCGCCAGCAGCTTGGTTCAGGGGGCCCCTGAAGCTTTCTTT. This encodes CASSLVQGAPEAFF.

This clone was counted between two and nine times. J is TRBJ2-5 and V is TRBV7-9; TRBD1 is a possible D gene (6 bases). V lost 6 bases to trimming and J lost 0 bases, with 8 bases between them. The CDR3 totals 13 residues. Germline V gene lookup returns CDR1 SEHNR and CDR2 FQNEAQ (reference sequence). In DNA form, the CDR3 reads TGTGCCAGCAGAGGACAGAACCAAGAGACCCAGTACTTC. Residues: CASRGQNQETQYF. Filled out from reference TRBV7-9 and TRBJ2-5, the complete variable domain reads DTGVSQNPRHKITKRGQNVTFRCDPISEHNRLYWYRQTLGQGPEFLTYFQNEAQLEKSRLLSDRFSAERPKGSFSTLEIQRTEQGDSAMYLCASRGQNQETQYFGPGTRLLVL.

The V call is TRBV3-1 (or the pseudogene TRBV3-2), the J call TRBJ2-2, with 9 bases identical to TRBD2. The CDR3 extends over 15 amino acids. Germline CDR1 reads LGHDT; CDR2 reads YNNKEL (reference sequence). Trimming cost V 3 bases and J 5 bases; bases outside gene matches: 4. The CDR3 nucleotides read TGTGCCAGCAGCCAGGGCACTAGCGGGACCGGGGAGCTGTTTTTT. Amino acid sequence: CASSQGTSGTGELFF.